This is a list of T cell receptor beta chains from one sample in a study of PD-1 blockade in classical Hodgkin lymphoma. TCRdb's copy holds only in-frame clones and misses some; the assay was immunoSEQ multiplex PCR. The data hold just over 15,000 clones, with roughly 86% observed a single time. Source material: CD4+ T cells from blood. The source is a human donor with classical Hodgkin lymphoma. Each CDR3 is given with its conserved first and last residue. D genes are given only for firm matches. Part of the rows lack a size; the others show once, few, many or a class for expanded clones.

>TRBV6-5|NA|TRBJ1-2|NA
TGTGCCAGCCGCCGCGGCCAGGGTAACTATGGCTACACCTTC
CASRRGQGNYGYTF
>TRBV19|NA|TRBJ2-1|TRBD2
TGTGCCAGTAGTCCGCGACTAGCGGGAGGGTGGAATGAGCAGTTCTTC
CASSPRLAGGWNEQFF
>TRBV5-1|few|TRBJ1-2|TRBD1
TGCGCCAGCAGCCCCGGGACAGGGGATGGCTATGGCTACACCTTC
CASSPGTGDGYGYTF
>TRBV10-1|NA|TRBJ1-1|TRBD1
TGCGCCAGCAGTGGACAGGGAAACACTGAAGCTTTCTTT
CASSGQGNTEAFF
>TRBV7-2|NA|TRBJ2-4|NA
TGTGCCAGCAGCTCTTTGACTAGATCGGTTCAGTACTTC
CASSSLTRSVQYF
>TRBV5-1|NA|TRBJ1-5|NA
TGCGCCAGCAGGCGGGACGGGAGCAATCAGCCCCAGCATTTT
CASRRDGSNQPQHF
>TRBV4-2|NA|TRBJ1-5|NA
TGTGCCAGCAGCCTTACGGCGGGGGGCAATCAGCCCCAGCATTTT
CASSLTAGGNQPQHF
>TRBV23-1|NA|TRBJ1-1|TRBD1
TGCGCCAGCACCCGGGACAGAAGAGTGAACACTGAAGCTTTCTTT
CASTRDRRVNTEAFF
>TRBV9|NA|TRBJ2-5|TRBD2
TGTGCCAGCAGCAAATCTTGGACTAGCGGGAGGGCCGGGGAGACCCAGTACTTC
CASSKSWTSGRAGETQYF
>TRBV7-8|NA|TRBJ1-2|NA
TGTGCCAGCAGCTTTGACAGGAACTATGGCTACACCTTC
CASSFDRNYGYTF
>TRBV19|NA|TRBJ2-1|NA
TGTGCCAGTAGTATATTCTTAGGGAAAAATGAGCAGTTCTTC
CASSIFLGKNEQFF
>TRBV7-3|NA|TRBJ1-2|TRBD1
TGTGCCAGCAGCTTAAACAGGGGCGGAGACGGCTACACCTTC
CASSLNRGGDGYTF
>TRBV11-2|NA|TRBJ1-2|TRBD1
TGTGCCAGCAGCTTAGATCGGGGACAGGGTAGGGGCTATGGCTACACCTTC
CASSLDRGQGRGYGYTF
>TRBV28|NA|TRBJ1-1|TRBD1
TGTGCCAGCAGTTTATTCGGGACAGAGAACACTGAAGCTTTCTTT
CASSLFGTENTEAFF
>TRBV27|NA|TRBJ2-3|TRBD2
TGTGCCAGCAGCCATACCGGGGTTGGCGGGAGGCTTGGAGATACGCAGTATTTT
CASSHTGVGGRLGDTQYF
>TRBV11-2|NA|TRBJ2-3|TRBD1
TGTGCCAGCAGCTTATTCGTGCTTTTTGACAGGGGGACAGATACGCAGTATTTT
CASSLFVLFDRGTDTQYF
>TRBV2|NA|TRBJ2-7|TRBD1
TGTGCCAGCAGGAGACAGGGGCACGAGCAGTACTTC
CASRRQGHEQYF
>TRBV11-2|few|TRBJ1-4|TRBD1
TGTGCCAGCAGCCCGTCCGGGACAGGGATTCGGGGGGAAAAACTGTTTTTT
CASSPSGTGIRGEKLFF
>TRBV7-2|once|TRBJ1-5|NA
TGTGCCAGCAGCTTGCAGGCAGGGGCATATCAGCCCCAGCATTTT
CASSLQAGAYQPQHF
>TRBV2|NA|TRBJ1-1|NA
TGTGCCAGCAGAGAAGACAGATCTGAAGCTTTCTTT
CASREDRSEAFF
>TRBV6-6|NA|TRBJ1-1|TRBD1
TGTGCCAGCAGTGACGGACAGGGGATGAACACTGAAGCTTTCTTT
CASSDGQGMNTEAFF
>TRBV7-2|NA|TRBJ2-7|TRBD1
TGTGCCAGCAGCCGCCGTTCAGGGGGAATGTACGAGCAGTACTTC
CASSRRSGGMYEQYF
>TRBV5-5|NA|TRBJ1-2|NA
TGTGCCAGCAGCCTATCCTCCGGGCAGGTTTCTTATGGCTACACCTTC
CASSLSSGQVSYGYTF
>TRBV7-9|NA|TRBJ2-5|NA
TGTGCCAGCAGCTTAGAATCCAGGGCAGAGACCCAGTACTTC
CASSLESRAETQYF
>TRBV28|NA|TRBJ1-2|NA
TGTGCCAGCAAAGGAAACTATGGCTACACCTTC
CASKGNYGYTF
>TRBV28|NA|TRBJ2-2|TRBD2
TGTGCCAGCAGAGACTCCGGGACTATTAACACCGGGGAGCTGTTTTTT
CASRDSGTINTGELFF